This T cell receptor (beta chain) stems from a study of post-analysis software for immune sequencing data (dated by TCRdb to 2013 to 2016). Background on the whole study: Recorded disease courses included relapsing-remitting, secondary progressive and progressive-relapsing multiple sclerosis, with some patients lacking subtype annotation. A subset of samples was prepared in parallel using single-end sample barcoding, then pooled and co-amplified after Illumina adapter ligation. The patient repertoires were compared against 10 to 12 previously published healthy control repertoires obtained from donors aged roughly 6 to 25 years.

The library was produced with PCR. TCRdb shows the sequencer as Illumina HiSeq 2500. Unique molecular identifiers were incorporated into TCR beta cDNA libraries to reduce PCR and sequencing biases. About 500,000 cDNA molecules were obtained for every 1 to 10 million input T cells, so each molecule roughly corresponded to one T cell. The patient libraries were prepared and sequenced with the same protocol used for the earlier healthy control dataset. Within a given batch, samples were prepared together, multiplexed and sequenced on the same HiSeq lane. Under the source paper's analysis protocol: Raw barcoded reads were processed with MIGEC, discarding single-read molecular identifier groups before consensus assembly and CDR3 extraction. VDJtools was used for post-analysis of the clonotype tables, and diversity was normalized by down-sampling every dataset to the size of the smallest sample. Repertoire overlap clustering matched CDR3 amino acid but not nucleotide sequences to correct batch-related cross-sample contamination. TCRdb reran the public reads through fastp at Q25 and MiXCR, keeping productive beta chains. Each entry merges the rows of one CDR3 protein and shows their most common DNA and genes. The V and J calls and clone size come from TCRdb's table, not from the authors' own analysis. The sample yields approximately 770,000 distinct CDR3 sequences; around 46% were counted once. 4.9% of the sample comes from the top ten.

This clonotype was picked up a small number of times. Its recognized antigen is unknown. No quality values exist for individual bases; no much larger clone is one base distant. Taken from the germline V gene, the CDR1 and CDR2 loops are LGHNA and YSLEER. The CDR3 holds 17 amino acids from the cysteine to the phenylalanine. Here the CDR3 DNA is all that survives: 51 bases in frame from base 1. V is shortened by 0 bases, J by 0 bases, and the region joining them spans 15 bases. On the study overall, not on this receptor specifically: The multiple sclerosis patient group was slightly younger than the control group. Patients showed significantly higher frequencies than controls for 4 or 5 TRBV segments, among them TRBV5-6, TRBV5-1 and TRBV20-1. Strong co-clustering of samples prepared in the same batch was shown by direct clustering with F measure, prompting a batch-effect correction. Normalized Chao1 diversity was significantly lower in multiple sclerosis patients than controls, suggesting substantial peripheral T-cell clonal expansion.

To demonstrate the VDJtools post-analysis software, the study profiled TCR beta repertoires from the peripheral blood of about a dozen young patients with multiple sclerosis. Multiple sclerosis patients were children and adolescents aged roughly 6 to 15 years. The sequenced sample was blood. The V and J genes are TRBV4-3 and TRBJ2-7; the D gene is possibly TRBD2, with 5 bases matching. This receptor was taken from a girl aged 5-17 years with multiple sclerosis. The nucleotide sequence reads TGCGCCAGCAGCCAAGACTCACAAACCGGAGGCTCCTACGAGCAGTACTTC. Its protein reads: CASSQDSQTGGSYEQYF.